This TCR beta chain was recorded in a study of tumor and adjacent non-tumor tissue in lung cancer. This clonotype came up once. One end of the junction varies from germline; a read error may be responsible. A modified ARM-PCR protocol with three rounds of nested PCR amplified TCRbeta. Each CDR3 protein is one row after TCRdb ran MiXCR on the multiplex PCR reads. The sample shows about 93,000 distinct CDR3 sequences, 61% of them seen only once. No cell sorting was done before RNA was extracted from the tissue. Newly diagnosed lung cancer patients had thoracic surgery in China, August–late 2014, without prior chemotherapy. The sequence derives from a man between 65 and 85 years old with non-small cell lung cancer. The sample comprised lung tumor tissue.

CDR3 sequence reads: CANTSPRGRGGSGANVLTF. The DNA of the CDR3 is TGTGCCAACACCTCCCCGAGGGGAAGAGGGGGCTCTGGGGCTAACGTCCTGACTTTC. The V gene is TRBV11-2, the J gene TRBJ2-6; 7 bases line up with TRBD1. Germline V gene lookup returns CDR1 SGHAT and CDR2 FQNNGV. The length of the CDR3 is 19 residues.